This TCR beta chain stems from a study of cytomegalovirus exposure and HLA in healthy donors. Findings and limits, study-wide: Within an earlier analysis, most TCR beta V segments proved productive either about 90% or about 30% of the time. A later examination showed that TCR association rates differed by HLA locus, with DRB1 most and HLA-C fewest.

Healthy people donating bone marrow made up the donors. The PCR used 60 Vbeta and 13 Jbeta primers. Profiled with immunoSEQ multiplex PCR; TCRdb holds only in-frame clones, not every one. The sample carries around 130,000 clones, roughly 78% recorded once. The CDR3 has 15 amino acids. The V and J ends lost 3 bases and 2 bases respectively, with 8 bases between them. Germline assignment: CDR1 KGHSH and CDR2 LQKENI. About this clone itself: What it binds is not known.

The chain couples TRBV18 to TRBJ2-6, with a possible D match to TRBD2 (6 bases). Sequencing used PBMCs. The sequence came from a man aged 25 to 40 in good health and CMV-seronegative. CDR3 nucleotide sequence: TGTGCCAGCTCACCCTCGGGGGCTGGGGCCAACGTCCTGACTTTC. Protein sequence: CASSPSGAGANVLTF.